These 9 T cell receptor beta chains were sequenced from one sample in a study of radiotherapy plus CTLA-4 blockade in lung cancer. TCRdb keeps only in-frame clones here, not all; method: immunoSEQ multiplex PCR. This sample has about 53,000 clones, with approximately 84% found just once. Source: peripheral blood, taken from a patient treated with radiotherapy plus ipilimumab. Receptor source: a human donor with non-small cell lung cancer whose response to radiotherapy plus ipilimumab could not be evaluated.

V usage is TRBV7-2 and J usage is TRBJ2-7; 10 positions match TRBD2. V lost 6 bases to trimming and J lost 6 bases; unmatched junction nucleotides: 8. Per germline, CDR1 SGHTA and CDR2 FQGNSA. This CDR3 contains 14 residues. The DNA of the CDR3 is TGTGCCAGCAGTCCTCTAGCGGGAGTTCGCGAGCAGTACTTC. Translated: CASSPLAGVREQYF.

The chain combines TRBV6-5 with TRBJ2-7; 8 nucleotides match TRBD2. The ends lost 0 bases at V and 6 bases at J; junction bases unmatched: 7. Looked up from germline, CDR1 is MNHEY and CDR2 is SVGAGI. The CDR3 has 15 residues. The CDR3 bases are TGTGCCAGCAGTTACTCGAGGCGGGGGGCACCCGAGCAGTACTTC. Its protein product is CASSYSRRGAPEQYF.

The V and J genes are TRBV9 and TRBJ2-2; TRBD2 aligns across 12 bases. The junction had 6 bases not matched to a gene; V was cut back by 3 bases and J by 0 bases. CDR1 and CDR2 (germline): SGDLS, YYNGEE. This CDR3 comprises 18 residues. DNA for the CDR3: TGTGCCAGCAGCGGTACGGGACTAGCGGGCCCGAACACCGGGGAGCTGTTTTTT. This sequence encodes CASSGTGLAGPNTGELFF. Supplemented by reference TRBV9 and TRBJ2-2, the full variable domain reads DSGVTQTPKHLITATGQRVTLRCSPRSGDLSVYWYQQSLDQGLQFLIQYYNGEERAKGNILERFSAQQFPDLHSELNLSSLELGDSALYFCASSGTGLAGPNTGELFFGEGSRLTVL.

This clone was seen just once. The chain couples TRBV5-1 to TRBJ2-1; 8 nucleotides align to TRBD2. The CDR3 is made up of 15 amino acids. Germline assignment: CDR1 SGHRS and CDR2 YFSETQ. The J segment lost 7 bases and the V segment lost 5 bases, leaving 11 bases of the junction unmatched. The CDR3 nucleotides read TGCGCCAGCAGACTACAGGTAGCGGGAAAGAATGAGCAGTTCTTC. This translates into CASRLQVAGKNEQFF.

The chain recombines TRBV4-3 with TRBJ1-1, with 9 bases matching TRBD1. Germline CDR1 LGHNA, CDR2 YSLEER. The CDR3 sequence is 17 residues long. V was pared by 4 bases and J by 4 bases, with 13 bases of the junction left unmatched. The CDR3 reads CASSPNPGQGWSTEAFF. In DNA, the CDR3 is TGCGCCAGCAGCCCCAACCCGGGACAGGGTTGGAGCACTGAAGCTTTCTTT.

This chain joins TRBV18 and TRBJ2-1; D remains ambiguous. The V end lost 4 bases, the J end lost 4 bases, and 11 bases lay between the germline ends. Germline loops: CDR1 KGHSH, CDR2 LQKENI. The CDR3 runs 14 residues. The CDR3 DNA follows: TGTGCCAGCTCACTCCTGGCAGTATACAATGAGCAGTTCTTC. Translating gives CASSLLAVYNEQFF. The full variable domain, rest sourced from reference TRBV18 and TRBJ2-1, is NAGVMQNPRHLVRRRGQEARLRCSPMKGHSHVYWYRQLPEEGLKFMVYLQKENIIDESGMPKERFSAEFPKEGPSILRIQQVVRGDSAAYFCASSLLAVYNEQFFGPGTRLTVL.

This chain joins TRBV7-2 and TRBJ2-2, with 7 bases that match TRBD1. The ends lost 0 bases at V and 6 bases at J; junction bases unmatched: 4. Germline CDR1 and CDR2: SGHTA and FQGNSA. This CDR3 contains 15 residues. The CDR3: CASSLAGTAAGELFF. The CDR3 coding sequence is TGTGCCAGCAGCTTAGCGGGGACAGCCGCCGGGGAGCTGTTTTTT.

The V and J genes are TRBV19 and TRBJ1-5, with D possibly matching TRBD1 (5 bases). CDR1 LNHDA and CDR2 SQIVND come from the germline V gene (reference sequence). The CDR3 spans 13 residues. Trimming took off 4 bases at V and 4 bases at J, with 8 bases between the two ends. CDR3 DNA: TGTGCCAGTAGTAAGGGGAAAAATCAGCCCCAGCATTTT. This sequence encodes CASSKGKNQPQHF.

CDR3 nucleotide sequence: TGTGCCAGCAGCGTAGGAACAGGGTCCCAAGAGACCCAGTACTTC. It is translated as CASSVGTGSQETQYF. The chain links TRBV9 to TRBJ2-5; tentatively, D is TRBD1 (6 bases). V gave up 0 bases and J gave up 1 base, with 10 bases separating them. Germline V gives CDR1 SGDLS, CDR2 YYNGEE. The CDR3 is made up of 15 amino acids.